This is a list of T cell receptor beta chains from one sample in a study of shared clonotypes between healthy human individuals. TCRdb's copy holds only in-frame clones and misses some; the assay was immunoSEQ multiplex PCR. The top ten hold approximately 0.95% of the sample, which has about 1.1 million clones, roughly 80% seen once. The sequenced sample consisted of memory CD4+ T cells from PBMCs. Receptors originate from a man aged 18 to 29 in good health. Some clones in this sample may be carry-over from other donors' samples. Both conserved end residues are part of each CDR3. The order of the fields is clone size, D gene, J gene, V gene, CDR3 protein, CDR3 DNA. The D gene is left open where the match is weak. Expanded clones are given a class, and other clones once, few, many or no size at all.

size: -; D: -; J: TRBJ2-3; V: TRBV7-9; CDR3: CASSWTGDSDTQYF; DNA: TGTGCCAGCAGCTGGACGGGAGACTCAGATACGCAGTATTTT
size: -; D: TRBD1; J: TRBJ2-3; V: TRBV29-1; CDR3: CSVSGQGYSTDTQYF; DNA: TGCAGCGTTTCGGGACAGGGGTATAGCACAGATACGCAGTATTTT
size: -; D: TRBD1; J: TRBJ1-5; V: TRBV7-2; CDR3: CASSWDSLSNQPQHF; DNA: TGTGCCAGCAGCTGGGACAGCCTTAGCAATCAGCCCCAGCATTTT
size: -; D: -; J: TRBJ2-5; V: TRBV6-5; CDR3: CASRTEGGETQYF; DNA: TGTGCCAGCAGGACTGAGGGTGGAGAGACCCAGTACTTC
size: -; D: TRBD1; J: TRBJ1-2; V: TRBV19; CDR3: CASRRQGVDYGYTF; DNA: TGTGCCAGTAGACGACAGGGGGTTGACTATGGCTACACCTTC
size: -; D: -; J: TRBJ1-1; V: TRBV28; CDR3: CASSQSGRPLDEAFF; DNA: TGTGCCAGCAGCCAAAGTGGACGGCCGTTGGATGAAGCTTTCTTT
size: -; D: -; J: TRBJ2-6; V: TRBV5-1; CDR3: CASSPTGSSGANVLTF; DNA: TGCGCCAGCAGCCCAACAGGGAGCTCTGGGGCCAACGTCCTGACTTTC
size: -; D: -; J: TRBJ1-3; V: TRBV7-2; CDR3: CASRKGGAGNTIYF; DNA: TGTGCCAGCAGAAAAGGGGGAGCTGGAAACACCATATATTTT
size: once; D: -; J: TRBJ2-7; V: TRBV30; CDR3: CAWTGYNEQYF; DNA: TGTGCCTGGACAGGGTACAACGAGCAGTACTTC
size: -; D: TRBD2; J: TRBJ2-5; V: TRBV5-6; CDR3: CASSLAVSGGSYETQYF; DNA: TGTGCCAGCAGCTTGGCGGTGTCGGGCGGGAGTTATGAGACCCAGTACTTC
size: many; D: -; J: TRBJ2-2; V: TRBV28; CDR3: CASSFPFRQRNTGELFF; DNA: TGTGCCAGCAGTTTTCCCTTTCGACAGCGGAACACCGGGGAGCTGTTTTTT
size: -; D: TRBD1; J: TRBJ2-3; V: TRBV19; CDR3: CASSIVPGQGADTQYF; DNA: TGTGCCAGTAGTATAGTTCCGGGACAGGGTGCAGATACGCAGTATTTT
size: -; D: -; J: TRBJ2-3; V: TRBV7-2; CDR3: CASSSGGTVGTQYF; DNA: TGTGCCAGCAGCTCAGGGGGGACGGTTGGTACGCAGTATTTT
size: -; D: -; J: TRBJ1-1; V: TRBV5-1; CDR3: CASSLAGAITEAFF; DNA: TGCGCCAGCAGCTTGGCAGGGGCGATCACTGAAGCTTTCTTT
size: -; D: -; J: TRBJ2-3; V: TRBV6-4; CDR3: CASSAERSTDTQYF; DNA: TGTGCCAGCAGTGCGGAGCGGAGCACAGATACGCAGTATTTT
size: few; D: -; J: TRBJ1-1; V: TRBV29-1; CDR3: CSVGAPGGNTEAFF; DNA: TGCAGCGTCGGAGCCCCCGGTGGGAACACTGAAGCTTTCTTT
size: -; D: -; J: TRBJ2-5; V: TRBV11-2; CDR3: CASSLGRSQETQYF; DNA: TGTGCCAGCAGCTTAGGCCGATCTCAAGAGACCCAGTACTTC
size: -; D: -; J: TRBJ1-2; V: TRBV7-2; CDR3: CASSLERDVGYTF; DNA: TGTGCCAGCAGCTTAGAACGGGACGTGGGCTACACCTTC
size: -; D: TRBD1; J: TRBJ1-2; V: TRBV5-6; CDR3: CASSSTSRRSGQGGYGYTF; DNA: TGTGCCAGCAGCTCCACTTCCCGTCGCTCGGGACAGGGGGGCTATGGCTACACCTTC
size: -; D: TRBD1; J: TRBJ2-7; V: TRBV27; CDR3: CASSLESGTGGYEQYF; DNA: TGTGCCAGCAGCTTAGAATCCGGGACAGGGGGTTACGAGCAGTACTTC
size: many; D: -; J: TRBJ2-7; V: TRBV19; CDR3: CASSIWGSYEQYF; DNA: TGTGCCAGTAGTATCTGGGGCTCCTACGAGCAGTACTTC
size: -; D: TRBD2; J: TRBJ2-3; V: TRBV28; CDR3: CASSSSPLGTSGRTDTQYF; DNA: TGTGCCAGCAGTTCCTCACCACTCGGGACTAGCGGGAGGACAGATACGCAGTATTTT
size: -; D: TRBD2; J: TRBJ2-1; V: TRBV5-1; CDR3: CASYPTGTSTYNEQFF; DNA: TGCGCCAGCTACCCTACCGGGACTAGCACCTACAATGAGCAGTTCTTC
size: -; D: TRBD2; J: TRBJ2-3; V: TRBV5-1; CDR3: CASSLDPSSGSTDTQYF; DNA: TGCGCCAGCAGCTTGGACCCGTCTAGCGGTAGCACAGATACGCAGTATTTT
size: -; D: -; J: TRBJ2-7; V: TRBV5-4; CDR3: CASSLKRGYEQYF; DNA: TGTGCCAGCAGCTTGAAAAGGGGCTACGAGCAGTACTTC
size: -; D: TRBD2; J: TRBJ2-3; V: TRBV19; CDR3: CASRTTSGSTDTQYF; DNA: TGTGCCAGTAGGACGACTAGCGGAAGCACAGATACGCAGTATTTT
size: -; D: -; J: TRBJ1-4; V: TRBV6-6; CDR3: CASSYTDRFNEKLFF; DNA: TGTGCCAGCAGTTACACGGACAGATTTAATGAAAAACTGTTTTTT
size: many; D: TRBD1; J: TRBJ2-3; V: TRBV6-1; CDR3: CASSPDRGADTQYF; DNA: TGTGCCAGCAGTCCCGACAGGGGGGCAGATACGCAGTATTTT
size: -; D: -; J: TRBJ2-1; V: TRBV7-6; CDR3: CASSLSRENEQFF; DNA: TGTGCCAGCAGCTTATCTAGGGAAAATGAGCAGTTCTTC
size: -; D: -; J: TRBJ2-5; V: TRBV18; CDR3: CASSPPSAFKETQYF; DNA: TGTGCCAGCTCACCACCTTCAGCCTTTAAAGAGACCCAGTACTTC
size: few; D: -; J: TRBJ2-3; V: TRBV28; CDR3: CASSYSTDTQYF; DNA: TGTGCCAGCAGTTACAGCACAGATACGCAGTATTTT
size: -; D: -; J: TRBJ2-3; V: TRBV7-9; CDR3: CASSLGLGRDTHYF; DNA: TGTGCCAGCAGCTTAGGGCTGGGGCGGGATACGCATTATTTT
size: -; D: TRBD1; J: TRBJ2-7; V: TRBV30; CDR3: CAWSRYRGSYEQYF; DNA: TGTGCCTGGAGCCGGTACAGGGGCTCCTACGAGCAGTACTTC
size: -; D: TRBD1; J: TRBJ1-1; V: TRBV5-4; CDR3: CASRGDRVNTEAFF; DNA: TGTGCCAGCAGGGGGGACAGGGTGAACACTGAAGCTTTCTTT
size: -; D: -; J: TRBJ1-3; V: TRBV20-1; CDR3: CSALSGNTIYF; DNA: TGCAGTGCCCTCTCTGGAAACACCATATATTTT
size: -; D: TRBD2; J: TRBJ2-7; V: TRBV28; CDR3: CASSLWGGISSYEQYF; DNA: TGTGCCAGCAGTTTATGGGGGGGGATCAGCTCCTACGAGCAGTACTTC
size: few; D: TRBD1; J: TRBJ1-1; V: TRBV4-2; CDR3: CASSSKDRGGTEAFF; DNA: TGTGCCAGCAGCTCGAAAGACAGGGGAGGCACTGAAGCTTTCTTT
size: -; D: -; J: TRBJ2-7; V: TRBV25-1; CDR3: CASSTYYEQYF; DNA: TGTGCCAGCAGTACCTACTACGAGCAGTACTTC
size: -; D: -; J: TRBJ1-2; V: TRBV19; CDR3: CASSLQGRANYGYTF; DNA: TGTGCCAGTAGTCTTCAAGGCCGAGCTAACTATGGCTACACCTTC
size: once; D: TRBD2; J: TRBJ2-7; V: TRBV4-1; CDR3: CASSQGSFSGSLYEQYF; DNA: TGCGCCAGCAGCCAAGGTTCCTTTAGCGGGAGCCTCTACGAGCAGTACTTC
size: many; D: -; J: TRBJ1-1; V: TRBV4-1; CDR3: CASSRDTEAFF; DNA: TGCGCCAGCAGCCGCGACACTGAAGCTTTCTTT
size: -; D: -; J: TRBJ1-3; V: TRBV5-6; CDR3: CASSLGAGGNTIYF; DNA: TGTGCCAGCAGCTTGGGGGCGGGCGGAAACACCATATATTTT
size: -; D: TRBD2; J: TRBJ2-7; V: TRBV10-3; CDR3: CAISEPASGRASYEQYF; DNA: TGTGCCATCAGTGAGCCAGCTAGCGGGAGAGCTTCCTACGAGCAGTACTTC
size: -; D: TRBD1; J: TRBJ2-7; V: TRBV2; CDR3: CASQGQGYEQYF; DNA: TGTGCCAGCCAGGGACAGGGCTACGAGCAGTACTTC
size: -; D: TRBD1; J: TRBJ1-1; V: TRBV11-2; CDR3: CASSPGQAHTEAFF; DNA: TGTGCCAGCAGCCCGGGACAGGCCCACACTGAAGCTTTCTTT
size: -; D: TRBD2; J: TRBJ2-7; V: TRBV18; CDR3: CASSKIAGLAGGAQYF; DNA: TGTGCCAGCTCCAAAATCGCGGGACTAGCGGGAGGAGCGCAGTACTTC
size: few; D: -; J: TRBJ1-5; V: TRBV15; CDR3: CATTDGFRPQHF; DNA: TGTGCCACCACCGACGGGTTTAGGCCCCAGCATTTT
size: few; D: TRBD2; J: TRBJ2-2; V: TRBV2; CDR3: CASTRGNANTGELFF; DNA: TGTGCCAGCACGCGGGGGAACGCGAACACCGGGGAGCTGTTTTTT
size: -; D: -; J: TRBJ2-7; V: TRBV5-6; CDR3: CASSRLEGRGREQYF; DNA: TGTGCCAGCAGCCGACTGGAGGGCCGGGGGAGGGAGCAGTACTTC
size: -; D: -; J: TRBJ2-2; V: TRBV5-1; CDR3: CASSPPTNTGELFF; DNA: TGCGCCAGCAGCCCCCCCACGAACACCGGGGAGCTGTTTTTT
size: -; D: -; J: TRBJ1-1; V: TRBV18; CDR3: CASSPLREEAFF; DNA: TGTGCCAGCTCACCTCTTCGTGAAGAAGCTTTCTTT